Below are 32 T cell receptor beta chains sequenced from a single sample in a study of early T cells in non-severe SARS-CoV-2 infection. A single record per CDR3 protein comes from TCRdb applying MiXCR to the 5' RACE reads. The table shows about 50,000 distinct CDR3 sequences, with roughly a tenth occurring only once. The starting material was whole blood, obtained at baseline. Source of these receptors: an adult who was a healthcare worker with PCR-confirmed SARS-CoV-2 infection or an uninfected control (not recorded which).

This clonotype has only a few counts. The chain links TRBV9 to TRBJ2-3; possibly TRBD2 for D (6 bases). There are 15 residues in the CDR3. V was shortened by 0 bases and J by 6 bases, with 14 bases between the two germline ends. Germline values: CDR1 SGDLS, CDR2 YYNGEE. Here the CDR3 DNA reads TGTGCCAGCAGCGTAGTAGGAGGGAGAGGGGATACGCAGTATTTT. It encodes CASSVVGGRGDTQYF.

Within the sample, this clonotype is medium-sized (0.01 to 0.1%). The V call is TRBV14, the J call TRBJ2-5; D gene ambiguous. CDR1 and CDR2 from the germline V gene are SGHDN and FVKESK. Trimming pared 2 bases from V and 1 base from J, leaving 8 bases between. The CDR3 sequence is 14 residues long. CDR3 amino acids: CASSQFTVQETQYF. The CDR3 region has the DNA TGTGCCAGCAGCCAATTTACCGTCCAAGAGACCCAGTACTTC.

This clonotype has a handful of counts. This sequence joins TRBV2 and TRBJ2-1; possible D gene TRBD2, 5 bases. Per the germline V gene, CDR1 is SNHLY and CDR2 is FYNNEI. The CDR3 is 14 amino acids. Trimming shortened V by 5 bases and J by 5 bases, and 13 bases separated the two germline ends. The CDR3 DNA is TGTGCCAGCAGTCCCGAGAGCGGAGACAATGAGCAGTTCTTC. Protein product: CASSPESGDNEQFF.

This clonotype was seen more than once but under ten times. In nucleotides, the CDR3 is TGTGCCATCAGTAGCGGACAGCACACTGAAGCTTTCTTT. Amino acids: CAISSGQHTEAFF. This chain links TRBV10-3 with TRBJ1-1; tentatively, D is TRBD1 (6 bases). The CDR3 runs 13 residues. CDR1 and CDR2 from the germline V gene are ENHRY and SYGVKD. V shed 5 bases and J shed 3 bases, with 10 bases lying between them.

V is TRBV18 and J is TRBJ1-5; TRBD1 might be the D (6 bases). The CDR3 sequence is 15 residues long. V was trimmed by 2 bases and J by 7 bases, leaving 15 bases between them. Germline assignment: CDR1 KGHSH and CDR2 LQKENI. The CDR3 DNA reads TGTGCCAGCTCACCAGTACAGGGCGGAGACCAGCCCCAGCATTTT. Residues: CASSPVQGGDQPQHF.

V usage is TRBV11-2 and J usage is TRBJ2-1, with D perhaps matching TRBD1 (5 bases). Germline V gene sequence: CDR1 SGHAT, CDR2 FQNNGV. Between the trimmed V and J ends, which lost 0 bases and 7 bases, there was a span of 7 bases. This CDR3 comprises 13 residues. Here the CDR3 reads CASSLEAGNEQFF. The CDR3 nucleotides are TGTGCCAGCAGCTTAGAGGCAGGGAATGAGCAGTTCTTC.

This clonotype came up a few times. The chain joins TRBV4-1 to TRBJ2-7; a weak D match, TRBD2 (5 bases). V dropped 1 base and J dropped 2 bases, with 6 bases sitting between them. The CDR3 loop spans 13 amino acids. Germline CDR1 is MGHRA and CDR2 is YSYEKL. The CDR3 nucleotides are TGCGCCAGCAGCCAAGCGGGAACCTACGAGCAGTACTTC. Translated: CASSQAGTYEQYF.

This clonotype came up many times. The DNA for the CDR3 is TGTGCCAGCAGCTTCAACGGTAACACCGGGGAGCTGTTTTTT. Protein sequence: CASSFNGNTGELFF. The genes are TRBV7-3 and TRBJ2-2; the D is unclear. Germline V gene data show CDR1 as SGHTA and CDR2 as FQGTGA. V lost 3 bases, J lost 2 bases, and 7 bases lay in between. The CDR3 extends over 14 amino acids. The whole variable domain, filled in from reference TRBV7-3 and TRBJ2-2, reads GAGVSQTPSNKVTEKGKYVELRCDPISGHTALYWYRQSLGQGPEFLIYFQGTGAADDSGLPNDRFFAVRPEGSVSTLKIQRTERGDSAVYLCASSFNGNTGELFFGEGSRLTVL.

V gene TRBV28 combines with J gene TRBJ2-7, with D perhaps matching TRBD1 (6 bases). The CDR3 is made up of 13 amino acids. Trimming left V 4 bases short and J 1 base short, with 8 bases between. Looked up from germline, CDR1 is MDHEN and CDR2 is SYDVKM. Here the CDR3 DNA reads TGTGCCAGCAGTTCAGGACAGTCCTACGAGCAGTACTTC. This gives the protein CASSSGQSYEQYF.

This clonotype was found a few times. The chain uses TRBV11-2 and TRBJ2-1; 8 bases are a match to TRBD2. The CDR3 spans 17 residues. CDR1 is SGHAT and CDR2 is FQNNGV in the germline V gene. Trimming removed 2 bases from V and 3 bases from J; junction bases left unmatched: 9. Written as DNA, the CDR3 is TGTGCCAGCAGCTTATCTGGAACTAGCGGCCTCTACAATGAGCAGTTCTTC. This translates into CASSLSGTSGLYNEQFF. The variable domain in full, with the rest retrieved from reference TRBV11-2 and TRBJ2-1, is EAGVAQSPRYKIIEKRQSVAFWCNPISGHATLYWYQQILGQGPKLLIQFQNNGVVDDSQLPKDRFSAERLKGVDSTLKIQPAKLEDSAVYLCASSLSGTSGLYNEQFFGPGTRLTVL.

The chain uses TRBV3-1 and TRBJ1-2; D uncertain. Trimming took 4 bases from V and 4 from J, leaving 4 bases between them. Germline CDR1 reads LGHDT; CDR2 reads YNNKEL (reference sequence). The CDR3 spans 11 residues. The CDR3 is CASSRSYGYTF. The CDR3 DNA sequence: TGTGCCAGCAGCCGGAGCTATGGCTACACCTTC.

Ten or more counts support this clonotype. V gene TRBV5-6 combines with J gene TRBJ2-1, with 9 positions matching TRBD2. The CDR3 length is 15 residues. V shed 0 bases, J shed 8 bases, and the junction held 6 bases outside the gene matches. CDR1 is SGHDT, CDR2 YYEEEE, per germline. The CDR3 sequence is CASSLGLAGWDEQFF. CDR3 coding DNA: TGTGCCAGCAGCTTGGGGCTAGCGGGGTGGGATGAGCAGTTCTTC.

This clonotype was counted many times. V gene TRBV7-8 combines with J gene TRBJ2-2; D may be TRBD1 (5 bases). Trimming shortened V by 4 bases and J by 4 bases, and 10 bases separated the two germline ends. This CDR3 is 14 amino acids long. From germline, CDR1 is SGHVS and CDR2 FQNEAQ. The CDR3 coding sequence is TGTGCCAGCAGCTCAGACAGCTTCACCGGGGAGCTGTTTTTT. This translates into CASSSDSFTGELFF.

Many counts were recorded for this clonotype. V usage is TRBV12-3 or TRBV12-4 and J usage is TRBJ2-1; a weak D match, TRBD1 (5 bases). With 2 bases removed from V and 6 bases from J, the gap between germline ends came to 14 bases. This CDR3 has 15 amino acids. The CDR3 sequence is CASSLFRGSSNEQFF. As DNA, the CDR3 is TGTGCCAGCAGTTTATTTAGGGGTTCTTCCAATGAGCAGTTCTTC.

There are a few counts of this clonotype. This chain joins TRBV18 and TRBJ1-1; possible D gene TRBD1, 5 bases. CDR3 size: 14 residues. Trimming removed 3 bases from V and 7 bases from J, with 15 bases in between. The V gene's germline CDR1 is KGHSH and CDR2 LQKENI. The CDR3 sequence: CASSPQGGGDEAFF. CDR3 nucleotides: TGTGCCAGCTCACCCCAGGGTGGGGGAGATGAAGCTTTCTTT.

V is TRBV20-1 and J is TRBJ2-4; 7 nucleotides align to TRBD1. Germline CDR1 and CDR2: DFQATT and SNEGSKA (reference sequence). The CDR3 is 15 amino acids. V lost 4 bases to trimming and J lost 5 bases; unmatched junction nucleotides: 11. The CDR3 loop reads CSAIGLGDRENIQYF. The DNA for the CDR3 is TGCAGTGCTATTGGGTTGGGGGACAGAGAAAACATTCAGTACTTC.

This clonotype was counted ten times or more. This sequence joins TRBV6-1 and TRBJ2-1; D possibly corresponds to TRBD2 (5 bases). Per the germline V gene, CDR1 is MNHNS and CDR2 is SASEGT. V gave up 2 bases and J gave up 6 bases, with 14 bases separating them. The CDR3 is made up of 15 amino acids. This CDR3 reads CASSEFGSGSNEQFF. For the CDR3, the DNA is TGTGCCAGCAGTGAATTCGGTTCGGGATCCAATGAGCAGTTCTTC.

The chain has TRBV5-1 and TRBJ2-7, with D tentatively TRBD1 (5 bases). This CDR3 region has 13 residues. Deletions cut 3 bases from V and 7 bases from J, with 14 bases between. Germline-derived CDR1 and CDR2 are SGHRS and YFSETQ. CDR3 sequence: CASSSTTRTEQYF. The CDR3 DNA sequence: TGCGCCAGCAGCTCCACCACCCGGACAGAGCAGTACTTC.

By sample share, this clonotype is medium-sized. This chain joins TRBV7-8 and TRBJ2-1; D is perhaps TRBD1 (5 bases). The CDR3 is 16 amino acids. Germline CDR1 and CDR2: SGHVS and FQNEAQ. V was trimmed by 3 bases and J by 4 bases, leaving 16 bases between them. The CDR3 loop is CASSFPQGTAYNEQFF. As DNA, the CDR3 is TGTGCCAGCAGCTTCCCGCAGGGTACGGCGTACAATGAGCAGTTCTTC.

The chain couples TRBV4-1 to TRBJ2-1; D is ambiguous. The length of the CDR3 is 14 residues. From germline, CDR1 is MGHRA and CDR2 YSYEKL. With 0 bases removed from V and 7 bases from J, the gap between germline ends came to 10 bases. The CDR3, as DNA: TGCGCCAGCAGCCAAGAGGCCCATGGGAATGAGCAGTTCTTC. Its translation: CASSQEAHGNEQFF.

This clonotype was found many times. The chain links TRBV7-8 to TRBJ1-5; no definite D call. This CDR3 has 17 residues. V lost 5 bases, J lost 1 base, and 18 bases lay in between. Looked up from germline, CDR1 is SGHVS and CDR2 is FQNEAQ. The DNA of the CDR3 is TGTGCCAGCAGCCTCCAACCTTTGGTTGGCAGCAATCAGCCCCAGCATTTT. The encoded protein is CASSLQPLVGSNQPQHF.

The chain combines TRBV20-1 with TRBJ2-1; 8 nucleotides agree with TRBD2. The CDR3 has 14 amino acids. V lost 4 bases, J lost 7 bases, and 9 bases stayed unmatched. Germline assignment: CDR1 DFQATT and CDR2 SNEGSKA (reference sequence). CDR3 nucleotides: TGCAGTGCTATGGCCGGGGGGGCAGGGAATGAGCAGTTCTTC. Translating gives CSAMAGGAGNEQFF.

CDR3 residues: CARPGRVSTEAFF. DNA for the CDR3: TGTGCCAGGCCGGGGAGGGTCAGCACTGAAGCTTTCTTT. V and J are TRBV5-3 and TRBJ1-1; D gene ambiguous. TRBV5-3 falls under the ORF class, with uncertain function. The CDR3 is 13 amino acids. V shed 8 bases and J shed 4 bases, with 15 bases lying between them.

J is TRBJ2-2 and V is TRBV4-2; weak D call: TRBD2 (5 bases). The CDR3 covers 13 residues. Germline assignment: CDR1 LGHNA and CDR2 YNFKEQ. V lost 1 base to trimming and J lost 6 bases, with 6 bases between them. The DNA for the CDR3 is TGTGCCAGCAGCCAAGCGAGGGCCGGGGAGCTGTTTTTT. This translates into CASSQARAGELFF.

The chain combines TRBV7-2 with TRBJ2-3; TRBD2 matches 8 bases. The CDR3 extends over 17 amino acids. Losses at the gene ends were 5 bases for V and 2 bases for J; bases not matched to a gene: 12. CDR1 SGHTA and CDR2 FQGNSA come from the germline V gene. CDR3 region: CASSRITSGLLTDTQYF. CDR3 coding DNA: TGTGCCAGCAGCCGCATCACTAGCGGACTCCTCACAGATACGCAGTATTTT.

This clonotype was counted a few times. This chain links TRBV5-4 with TRBJ2-7, with 13 bases matching TRBD2. The V gene's germline CDR1 is SGHNT and CDR2 YYREEE (reference sequence). The V segment lost 5 bases and the J segment 3 bases; nucleotides outside the gene matches: 8. The CDR3 consists of 16 residues. The CDR3, as DNA: TGTGCCAGCAGTCCTGGGACTAGCGGGATCTACTACGAGCAGTACTTC. Translation: CASSPGTSGIYYEQYF.

This clonotype has just a few counts. The genes are TRBV6-5 and TRBJ2-1; 9 bases align to TRBD2. Trimming cost V 0 bases and J 2 bases; bases outside gene matches: 2. CDR3 length equals 16 residues. Germline CDR1 is MNHEY and CDR2 is SVGAGI. As DNA, the CDR3 is TGTGCCAGCAGTTACTCGACTAGCGGAGCCTACAATGAGCAGTTCTTC. Translating it yields CASSYSTSGAYNEQFF.

Sample share makes this clonotype medium-sized. V usage is TRBV20-1 and J usage is TRBJ1-5; the D is unclear. This CDR3 is 12 amino acids long. V lost 3 bases to trimming and J lost 0 bases, with 3 bases between them. Germline V gene sequence: CDR1 DFQATT, CDR2 SNEGSKA (reference sequence). CDR3 coding DNA: TGCAGTGCTAGGGATAGCAATCAGCCCCAGCATTTT. Residues: CSARDSNQPQHF.

The CDR3 sequence is CASSSSHQETQYF. The CDR3 region has the DNA TGTGCCAGCAGTTCGTCCCACCAAGAGACCCAGTACTTC. The J gene is TRBJ2-5, the V gene TRBV7-2; the D is unclear. CDR1 and CDR2 from the germline V gene are SGHTA and FQGNSA. V was cut by 6 bases and J by 0 bases, with 8 bases left in between. CDR3 size: 13 residues.

This clonotype showed up just a few times. The chain couples TRBV12-3 or TRBV12-4 to TRBJ2-7, with a weak D call TRBD1 (6 bases). The CDR3 has 15 residues. Trimming pared 8 bases from V and 0 bases from J, leaving 17 bases between. This CDR3 is CASASTGGFSYEQYF. The CDR3 bases are TGTGCCAGCGCCTCGACAGGTGGATTCTCCTACGAGCAGTACTTC.

This clonotype was seen repeatedly, ten times or more. This chain links TRBV7-9 with TRBJ1-4; D ambiguous. Trimming stripped 3 bases from V and 0 bases from J, with 8 bases between. The germline CDR1 and CDR2 sequences are SEHNR and FQNEAQ (reference sequence). The CDR3 has 15 residues. The DNA for the CDR3 is TGTGCCAGCAGCTTGAACAGTGCAACTAATGAAAAACTGTTTTTT. Translating it yields CASSLNSATNEKLFF.

This clonotype was observed at least ten times. V is TRBV20-1 and J is TRBJ2-3; D is unclear. Germline values: CDR1 DFQATT, CDR2 SNEGSKA (reference sequence). V gave up 3 bases and J gave up 4 bases, with 8 bases separating them. The CDR3 is 12 residues long. The CDR3 protein is CSASVGPDTQYF. The CDR3 DNA reads TGCAGTGCTAGCGTAGGACCAGATACGCAGTATTTT.